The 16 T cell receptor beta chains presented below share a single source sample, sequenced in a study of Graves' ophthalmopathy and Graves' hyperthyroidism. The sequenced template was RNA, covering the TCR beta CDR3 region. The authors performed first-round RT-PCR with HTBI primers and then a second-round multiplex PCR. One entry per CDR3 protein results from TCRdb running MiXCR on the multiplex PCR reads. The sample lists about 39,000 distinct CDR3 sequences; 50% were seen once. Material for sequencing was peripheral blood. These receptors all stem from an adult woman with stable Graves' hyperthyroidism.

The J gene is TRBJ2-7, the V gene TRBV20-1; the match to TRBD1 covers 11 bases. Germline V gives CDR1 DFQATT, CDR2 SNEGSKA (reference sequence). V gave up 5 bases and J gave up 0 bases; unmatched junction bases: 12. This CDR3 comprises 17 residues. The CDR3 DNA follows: TGCAGTGCTCGCTTCCGGGACAGGGGGGTACTCTCCTACGAGCAGTACTTC. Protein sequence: CSARFRDRGVLSYEQYF.

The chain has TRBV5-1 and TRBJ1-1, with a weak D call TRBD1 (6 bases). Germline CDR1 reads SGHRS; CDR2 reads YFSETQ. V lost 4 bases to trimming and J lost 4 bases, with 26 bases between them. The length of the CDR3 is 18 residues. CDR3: CASSPIFLTGRGGTEAFF. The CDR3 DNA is TGCGCCAGCAGCCCGATTTTTCTTACAGGGAGGGGGGGCACTGAAGCTTTCTTT.

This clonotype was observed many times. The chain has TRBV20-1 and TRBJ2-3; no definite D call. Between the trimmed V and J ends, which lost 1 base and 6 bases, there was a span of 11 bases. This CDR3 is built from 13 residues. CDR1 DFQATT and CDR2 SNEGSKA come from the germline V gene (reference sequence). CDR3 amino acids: CSARGPGRDTQYF. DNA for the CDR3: TGCAGTGCTAGAGGCCCAGGACGGGATACGCAGTATTTT.

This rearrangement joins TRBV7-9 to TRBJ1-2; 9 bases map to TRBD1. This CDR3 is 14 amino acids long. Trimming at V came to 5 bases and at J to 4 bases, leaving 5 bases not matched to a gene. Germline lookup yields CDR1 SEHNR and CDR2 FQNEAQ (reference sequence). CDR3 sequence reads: CASSLGQGSYGYTF. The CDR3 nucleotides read TGTGCCAGCAGCCTCGGACAGGGGAGCTATGGCTACACCTTC.

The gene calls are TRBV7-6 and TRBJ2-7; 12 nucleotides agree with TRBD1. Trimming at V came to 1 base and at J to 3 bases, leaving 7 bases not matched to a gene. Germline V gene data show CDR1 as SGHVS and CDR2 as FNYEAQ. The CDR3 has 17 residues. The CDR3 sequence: CASSLDGGTGGGYEQYF. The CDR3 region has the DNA TGTGCCAGCAGCTTAGATGGGGGGACAGGGGGCGGCTACGAGCAGTACTTC.

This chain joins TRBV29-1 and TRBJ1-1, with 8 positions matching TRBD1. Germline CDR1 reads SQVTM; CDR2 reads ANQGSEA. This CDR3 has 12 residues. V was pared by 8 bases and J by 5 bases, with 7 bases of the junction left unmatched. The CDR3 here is CSTRTGRTEAFF. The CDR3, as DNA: TGCAGCACTCGGACAGGGCGAACTGAAGCTTTCTTT.

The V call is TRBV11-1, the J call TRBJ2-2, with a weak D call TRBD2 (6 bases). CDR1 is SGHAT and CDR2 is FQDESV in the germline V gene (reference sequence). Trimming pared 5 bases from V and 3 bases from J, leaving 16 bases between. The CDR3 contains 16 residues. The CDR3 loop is CASSLPPGAYTGELFF. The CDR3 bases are TGTGCCAGCAGCCTACCACCGGGAGCTTACACCGGGGAGCTGTTTTTT.

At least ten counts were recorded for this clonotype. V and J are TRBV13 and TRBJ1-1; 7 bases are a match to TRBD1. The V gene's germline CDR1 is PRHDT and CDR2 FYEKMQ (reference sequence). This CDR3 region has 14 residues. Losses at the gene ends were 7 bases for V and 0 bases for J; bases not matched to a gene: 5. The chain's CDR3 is CASTSQGMNTEAFF. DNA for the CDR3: TGTGCCAGCACCTCACAGGGGATGAACACTGAAGCTTTCTTT.

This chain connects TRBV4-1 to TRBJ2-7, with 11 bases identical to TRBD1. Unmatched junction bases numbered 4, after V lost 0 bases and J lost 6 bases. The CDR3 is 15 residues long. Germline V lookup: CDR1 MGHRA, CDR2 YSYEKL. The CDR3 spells CASSQDLGTGGEQYF. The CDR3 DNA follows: TGCGCCAGCAGCCAAGATTTGGGGACAGGGGGCGAGCAGTACTTC.

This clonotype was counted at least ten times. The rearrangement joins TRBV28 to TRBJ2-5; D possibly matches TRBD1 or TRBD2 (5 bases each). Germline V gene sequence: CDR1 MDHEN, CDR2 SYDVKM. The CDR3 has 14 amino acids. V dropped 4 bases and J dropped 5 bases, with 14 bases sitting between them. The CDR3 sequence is CASSSPGSRETQYF. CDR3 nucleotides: TGTGCCAGCAGTTCCCCAGGGAGTCGGGAGACCCAGTACTTC. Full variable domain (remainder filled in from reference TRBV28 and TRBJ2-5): DVKVTQSSRYLVKRTGEKVFLECVQDMDHENMFWYRQDPGLGLRLIYFSYDVKMKEKGDIPEGYSVSREKKERFSLILESASTNQTSMYLCASSSPGSRETQYFGPGTRLLVL.

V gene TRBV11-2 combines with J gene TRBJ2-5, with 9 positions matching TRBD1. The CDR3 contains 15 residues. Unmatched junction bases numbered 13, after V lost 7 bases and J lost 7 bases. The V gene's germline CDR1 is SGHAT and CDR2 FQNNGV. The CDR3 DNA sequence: TGTGCCAGCAACATTCAAGGGGACAGGGTCGGGACCCAGTACTTC. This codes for CASNIQGDRVGTQYF.

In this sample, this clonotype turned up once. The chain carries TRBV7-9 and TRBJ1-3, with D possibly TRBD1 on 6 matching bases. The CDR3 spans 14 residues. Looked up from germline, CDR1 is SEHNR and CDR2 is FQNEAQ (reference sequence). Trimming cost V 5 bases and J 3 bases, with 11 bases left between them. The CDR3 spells CASSAGTFGNTIYF. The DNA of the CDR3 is TGTGCCAGCAGCGCCGGGACATTTGGAAACACCATATATTTT.

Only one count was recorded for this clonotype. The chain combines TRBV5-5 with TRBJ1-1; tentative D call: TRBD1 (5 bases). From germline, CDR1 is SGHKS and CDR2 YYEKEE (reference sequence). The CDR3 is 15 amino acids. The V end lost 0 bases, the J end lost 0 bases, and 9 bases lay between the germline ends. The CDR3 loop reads CASSLGTGVNTEAFF. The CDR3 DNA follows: TGTGCCAGCAGCTTGGGAACGGGGGTGAACACTGAAGCTTTCTTT. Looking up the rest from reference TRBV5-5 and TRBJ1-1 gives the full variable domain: DAGVTQSPTHLIKTRGQQVTLRCSPISGHKSVSWYQQVLGQGPQFIFQYYEKEERGRGNFPDRFSARQFPNYSSELNVNALLLGDSALYLCASSLGTGVNTEAFFGQGTRLTVV.

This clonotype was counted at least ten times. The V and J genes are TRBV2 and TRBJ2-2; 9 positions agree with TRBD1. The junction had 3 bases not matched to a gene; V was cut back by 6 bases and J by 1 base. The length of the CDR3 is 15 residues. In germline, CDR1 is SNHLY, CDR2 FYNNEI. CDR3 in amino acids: CASSLGQGNTGELFF. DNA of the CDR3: TGTGCCAGCAGCCTGGGACAGGGGAACACCGGGGAGCTGTTTTTT.

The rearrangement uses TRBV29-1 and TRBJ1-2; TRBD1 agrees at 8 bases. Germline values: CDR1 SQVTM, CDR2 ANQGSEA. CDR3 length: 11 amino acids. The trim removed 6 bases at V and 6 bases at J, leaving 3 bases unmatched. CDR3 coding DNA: TGCAGCGTCGTGACAGGGGATGGCTACACCTTC. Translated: CSVVTGDGYTF.

CDR3 protein: CSAPGTGGGRDDQPQHF. For the CDR3, the DNA is TGCAGTGCTCCCGGGACAGGGGGCGGAAGGGACGATCAGCCCCAGCATTTT. V and J are TRBV20-1 and TRBJ1-5; 12 positions match TRBD1. V lost 5 bases, J lost 5 bases, and 13 bases stayed unmatched. The CDR3 has 17 amino acids. CDR1 and CDR2 (germline): DFQATT, SNEGSKA (reference sequence).